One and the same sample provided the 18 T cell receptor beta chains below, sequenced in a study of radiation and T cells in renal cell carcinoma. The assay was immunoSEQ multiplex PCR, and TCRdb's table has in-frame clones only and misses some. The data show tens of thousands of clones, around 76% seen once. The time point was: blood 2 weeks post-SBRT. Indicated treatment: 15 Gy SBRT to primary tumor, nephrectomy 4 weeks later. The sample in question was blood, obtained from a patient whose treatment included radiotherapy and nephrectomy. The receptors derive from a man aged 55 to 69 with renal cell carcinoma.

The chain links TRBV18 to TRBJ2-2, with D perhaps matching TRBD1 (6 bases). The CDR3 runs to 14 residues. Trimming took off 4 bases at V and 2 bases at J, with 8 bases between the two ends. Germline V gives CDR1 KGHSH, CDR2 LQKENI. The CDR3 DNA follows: TGTGCCAGCTCACGAGGGGGAAACACCGGGGAGCTGTTTTTT. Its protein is CASSRGGNTGELFF.

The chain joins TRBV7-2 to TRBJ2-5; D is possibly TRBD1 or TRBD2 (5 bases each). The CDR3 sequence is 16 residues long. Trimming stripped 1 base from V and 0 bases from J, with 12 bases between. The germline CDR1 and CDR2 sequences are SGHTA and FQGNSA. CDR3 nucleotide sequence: TGTGCCAGCAGCTTAGGCTCCGAGGGGTACCAAGAGACCCAGTACTTC. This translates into CASSLGSEGYQETQYF.

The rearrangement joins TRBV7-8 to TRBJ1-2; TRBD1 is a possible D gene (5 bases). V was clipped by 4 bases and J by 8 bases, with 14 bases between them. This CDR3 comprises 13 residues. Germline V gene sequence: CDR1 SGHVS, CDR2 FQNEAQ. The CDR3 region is CASSSTVTGGYTF. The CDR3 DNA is TGTGCCAGCAGCTCGACAGTTACCGGCGGCTACACCTTC.

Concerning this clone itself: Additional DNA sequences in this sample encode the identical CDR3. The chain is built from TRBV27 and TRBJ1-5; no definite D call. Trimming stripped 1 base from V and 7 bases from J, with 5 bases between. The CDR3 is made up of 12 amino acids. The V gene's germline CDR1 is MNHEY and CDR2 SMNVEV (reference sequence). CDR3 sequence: CASSLYGQPQHF. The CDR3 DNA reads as TGTGCCAGCAGTTTATATGGCCAGCCCCAGCATTTT.

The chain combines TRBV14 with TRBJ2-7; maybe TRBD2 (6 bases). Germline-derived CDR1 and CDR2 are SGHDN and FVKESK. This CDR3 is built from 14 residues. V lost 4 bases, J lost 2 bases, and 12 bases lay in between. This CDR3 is CASSRPGLTYEQYV. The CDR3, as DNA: TGTGCCAGCAGCCGTCCGGGACTCACCTACGAGCAGTACGTC.

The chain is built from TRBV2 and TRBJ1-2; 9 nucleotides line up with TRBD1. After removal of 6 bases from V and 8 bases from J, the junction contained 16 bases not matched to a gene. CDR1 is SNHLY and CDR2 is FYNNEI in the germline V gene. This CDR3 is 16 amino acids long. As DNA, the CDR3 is TGTGCCAGCAGCCAACAGGGGGCTCCCCAGGTTGGCGGCTACACCTTC. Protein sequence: CASSQQGAPQVGGYTF.

The CDR3 DNA is TGTGCCAGAAGGACAGGGGGCGTTGTCACCTTC. Translating gives CARRTGGVVTF. V and J are TRBV19 and TRBJ1-2; 11 nucleotides align to TRBD1. The CDR3 contains 11 residues. CDR1 is LNHDA, CDR2 SQIVND, per germline (reference sequence). V dropped 9 bases and J dropped 13; count of bases not matched to a gene: 7.

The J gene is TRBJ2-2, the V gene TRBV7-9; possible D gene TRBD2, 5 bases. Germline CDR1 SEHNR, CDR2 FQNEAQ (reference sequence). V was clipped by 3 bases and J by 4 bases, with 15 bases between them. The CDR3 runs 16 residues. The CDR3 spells CASSLGGQLLTGELFF. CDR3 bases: TGTGCCAGCAGCTTGGGCGGGCAGTTACTCACCGGGGAGCTGTTTTTT. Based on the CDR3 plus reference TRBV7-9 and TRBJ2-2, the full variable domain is DTGVSQNPRHKITKRGQNVTFRCDPISEHNRLYWYRQTLGQGPEFLTYFQNEAQLEKSRLLSDRFSAERPKGSFSTLEIQRTEQGDSAMYLCASSLGGQLLTGELFFGEGSRLTVL.

The CDR3 coding sequence is TGCAGCGTTGAAATAGTATCCACTGAAGCTTTCTTT. Amino acids: CSVEIVSTEAFF. This chain uses TRBV29-1 with TRBJ1-1; the D is unclear. The CDR3 extends over 12 amino acids. Germline CDR1 and CDR2: SQVTM and ANQGSEA. Between the trimmed V and J ends, which lost 2 bases and 4 bases, there was a span of 8 bases.

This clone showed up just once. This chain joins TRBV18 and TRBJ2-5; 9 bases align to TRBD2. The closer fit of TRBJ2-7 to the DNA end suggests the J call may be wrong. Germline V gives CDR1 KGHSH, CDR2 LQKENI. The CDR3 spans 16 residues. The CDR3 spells CASSPASAGGIYEQYF. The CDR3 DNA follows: TGTGCCAGCTCACCGGCGAGCGCGGGGGGGATTTACGAGCAGTACTTC.

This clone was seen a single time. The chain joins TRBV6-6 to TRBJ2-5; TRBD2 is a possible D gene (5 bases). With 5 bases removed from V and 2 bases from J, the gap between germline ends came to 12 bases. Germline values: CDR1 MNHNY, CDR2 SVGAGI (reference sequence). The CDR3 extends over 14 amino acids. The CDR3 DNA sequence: TGTGCCAGCAGTAGTCGACGGGAACAAGAGACCCAGTACTTC. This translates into CASSSRREQETQYF.

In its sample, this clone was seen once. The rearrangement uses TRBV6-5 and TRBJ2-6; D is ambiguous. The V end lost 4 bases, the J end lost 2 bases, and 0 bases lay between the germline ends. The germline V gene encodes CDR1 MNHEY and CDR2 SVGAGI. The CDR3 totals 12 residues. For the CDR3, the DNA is TGTGCCAGCAGTTCTGGGGCCAACGTCCTGACTTTC. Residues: CASSSGANVLTF.

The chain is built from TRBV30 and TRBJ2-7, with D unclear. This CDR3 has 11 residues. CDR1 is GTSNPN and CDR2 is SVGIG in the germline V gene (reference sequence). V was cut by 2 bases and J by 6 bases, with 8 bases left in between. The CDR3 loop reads CAWSQDSEQYF. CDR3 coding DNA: TGTGCCTGGAGTCAGGATTCCGAGCAGTACTTC.

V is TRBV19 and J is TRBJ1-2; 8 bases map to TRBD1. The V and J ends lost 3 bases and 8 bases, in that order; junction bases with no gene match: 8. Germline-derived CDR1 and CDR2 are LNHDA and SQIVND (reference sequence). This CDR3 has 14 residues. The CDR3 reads CASSIGQGARGYTF. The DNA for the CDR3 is TGTGCCAGTAGTATTGGTCAGGGGGCGCGCGGCTACACCTTC.

DNA for the CDR3: TGTGCCAGCAGGAAAACCCCCTTCCGGAGCCCCCGGGTTAGGACCTATAATTCACCCCTCCACTTT. This sequence encodes CASRKTPFRSPRVRTYNSPLHF. This rearrangement joins TRBV6-7 to TRBJ1-6; D remains ambiguous. TRBV6-7 is labeled an ORF, and its function is uncertain. The CDR3 contains 22 residues. V lost 6 bases, J lost 2 bases, and 32 bases lay in between.

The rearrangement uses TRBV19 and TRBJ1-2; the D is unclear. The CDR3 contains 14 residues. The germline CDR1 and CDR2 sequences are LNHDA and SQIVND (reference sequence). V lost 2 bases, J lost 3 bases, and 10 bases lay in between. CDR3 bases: TGTGCCAGTAGTATAATAGAAGGTCACTATGGCTACACCTTC. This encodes CASSIIEGHYGYTF.

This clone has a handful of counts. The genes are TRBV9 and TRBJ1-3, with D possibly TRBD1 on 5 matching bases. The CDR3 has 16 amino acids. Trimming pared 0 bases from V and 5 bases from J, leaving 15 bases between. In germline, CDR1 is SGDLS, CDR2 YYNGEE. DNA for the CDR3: TGTGCCAGCAGCGTAGATAGGGGCCTGGCTAGAAACACCATATATTTT. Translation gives CASSVDRGLARNTIYF.

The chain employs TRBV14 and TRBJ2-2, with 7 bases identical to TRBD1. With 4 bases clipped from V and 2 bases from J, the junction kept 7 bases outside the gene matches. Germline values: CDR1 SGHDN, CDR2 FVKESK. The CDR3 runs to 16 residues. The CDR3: CASSPGTAINTGELFF. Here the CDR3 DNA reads TGTGCCAGCAGCCCCGGGACAGCTATTAACACCGGGGAGCTGTTTTTT.